This T cell receptor beta chain was retrieved from a study of T cells expressing NK-cell markers. In germline, CDR1 is ENHRY, CDR2 SYGVKD. The length of the CDR3 is 14 residues. TCRdb re-called the 5' RACE reads, yielding one record per CDR3 amino acid sequence without DNA. Recorded here are hundreds of thousands of distinct CDR3 sequences; the top ten clones represent about 4%. This clonotype was obtained from a woman between 18 and 70 years old in good health. The gene calls are TRBV10-3 and TRBJ2-3; no DNA is available, so the TRBD2 call from TCRdb remains unchecked. The sequencing sample was made of blood T cells: a sorted CD56 or NKG2C T cell subset, CD4+ or CD8+ T cells, or bulk PBMC T cells (not recorded which). This CDR3 reads CATLAGRDADTQYF.